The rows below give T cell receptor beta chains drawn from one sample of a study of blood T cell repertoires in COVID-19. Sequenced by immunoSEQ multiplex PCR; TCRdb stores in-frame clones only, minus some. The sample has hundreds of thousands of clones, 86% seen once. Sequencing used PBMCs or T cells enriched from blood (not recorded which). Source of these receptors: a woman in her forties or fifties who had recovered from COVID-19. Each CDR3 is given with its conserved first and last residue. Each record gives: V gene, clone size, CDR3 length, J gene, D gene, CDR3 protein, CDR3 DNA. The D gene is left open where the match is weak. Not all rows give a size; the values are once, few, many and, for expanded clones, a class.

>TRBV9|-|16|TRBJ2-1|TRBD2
CASSGTGTRTYNEQFF
TGTGCCAGCAGCGGAACCGGGACTAGAACCTACAATGAGCAGTTCTTC
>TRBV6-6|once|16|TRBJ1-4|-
CASSRARTEENEKLFF
TGTGCCAGCAGTCGAGCACGGACAGAAGAAAATGAAAAACTGTTTTTT
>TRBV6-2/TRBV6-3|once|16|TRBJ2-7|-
CASSYSARTHFYEQYF
TGTGCCAGCAGTTACTCAGCGCGGACTCATTTTTACGAGCAGTACTTC
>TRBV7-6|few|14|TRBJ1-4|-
CASSLVRGNEKLFF
TGTGCCAGCAGCTTAGTTCGGGGGAACGAAAAACTGTTTTTT
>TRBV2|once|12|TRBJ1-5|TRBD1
CASSDEDRVRHF
TGTGCCAGCAGTGACGAGGACAGGGTCCGACATTTT
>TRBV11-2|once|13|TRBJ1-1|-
CASSLDTGREAFF
TGTGCCAGCAGCTTAGACACAGGACGTGAAGCTTTCTTT
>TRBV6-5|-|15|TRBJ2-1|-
CASRIQGSVGDEQFF
TGTGCCAGCAGGATTCAGGGGTCCGTCGGTGATGAGCAGTTCTTC
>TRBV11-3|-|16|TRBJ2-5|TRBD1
CASSSYKGQFQETQYF
TGTGCCAGCAGCTCTTATAAGGGACAGTTTCAAGAGACCCAGTACTTC
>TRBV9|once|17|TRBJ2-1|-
CASSVEWGLSSYNEQFF
TGTGCCAGCAGCGTAGAGTGGGGACTGAGCTCCTACAATGAGCAGTTCTTC
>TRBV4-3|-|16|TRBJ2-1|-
CASSQDTGEAYNEQFF
TGCGCCAGCAGCCAAGATACAGGGGAGGCGTACAATGAGCAGTTCTTC
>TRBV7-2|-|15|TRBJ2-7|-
CASSPPVRPFYEQYF
TGTGCCAGCAGCCCCCCGGTCAGGCCCTTTTACGAGCAGTACTTC
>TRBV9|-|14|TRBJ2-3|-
CASSVGGYTDTQYF
TGTGCCAGCAGCGTGGGGGGATACACAGATACGCAGTATTTT
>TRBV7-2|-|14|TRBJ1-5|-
CASSFLGVNQPQHF
TGTGCCAGCAGCTTTCTAGGGGTCAATCAGCCCCAGCATTTT
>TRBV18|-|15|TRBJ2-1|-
CASSQDQRVGNEQFF
TGTGCCAGCTCCCAGGACCAGCGGGTGGGGAATGAGCAGTTCTTC
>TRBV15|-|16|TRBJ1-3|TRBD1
CATSRQTGGNGNTIYF
TGTGCCACCAGCAGACAAACAGGGGGGAACGGAAACACCATATATTTT
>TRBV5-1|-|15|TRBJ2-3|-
CASSLGRSGTDTQYF
TGCGCCAGCAGCTTGGGCCGCTCAGGTACAGATACGCAGTATTTT
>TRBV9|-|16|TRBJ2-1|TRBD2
CASSPRLAGDYNEQFF
TGTGCCAGCAGCCCCCGACTAGCGGGAGACTACAATGAGCAGTTCTTC
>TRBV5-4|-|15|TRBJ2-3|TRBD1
CASSGGQVSTDTQYF
TGTGCCAGCAGCGGGGGACAGGTTAGCACAGATACGCAGTATTTT
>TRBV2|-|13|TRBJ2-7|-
CASRSGAPYEQYF
TGTGCCAGCAGAAGCGGCGCACCCTACGAGCAGTACTTC
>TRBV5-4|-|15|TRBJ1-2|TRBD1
CASSIDSGGYYGYTF
TGTGCCAGCAGCATCGACTCAGGGGGTTACTATGGCTACACCTTC
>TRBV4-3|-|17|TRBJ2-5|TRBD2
CASSQRGTRETQETQYF
TGCGCCAGCAGCCAGAGGGGAACGCGGGAGACTCAAGAGACCCAGTACTTC
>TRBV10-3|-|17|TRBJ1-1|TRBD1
CAISESPWTGGDTEAFF
TGTGCCATCAGTGAGTCGCCTTGGACAGGGGGGGACACTGAAGCTTTCTTT
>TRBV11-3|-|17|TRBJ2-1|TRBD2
CASSPRFVAGGLDEQFF
TGTGCCAGCAGCCCCCGCTTTGTAGCGGGGGGCCTCGATGAGCAGTTCTTC
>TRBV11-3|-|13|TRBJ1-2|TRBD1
CASSYTGDYGYTF
TGTGCCAGCAGCTATACAGGGGACTATGGCTACACCTTC
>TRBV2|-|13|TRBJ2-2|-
CASTGSRTGELFF
TGTGCCAGCACGGGGTCAAGGACCGGGGAGCTGTTTTTT
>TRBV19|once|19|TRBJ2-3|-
CASSISGQVLTYTRDTQYF
TGTGCCAGTAGTATCAGCGGGCAGGTGCTTACTTATACACGAGATACGCAGTATTTT
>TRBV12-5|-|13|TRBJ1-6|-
CASGLEPGSPLHF
TGTGCTAGTGGTTTGGAGCCCGGTTCACCCCTCCACTTT
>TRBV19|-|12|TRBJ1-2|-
CASTDSEYGYTF
TGTGCCAGTACCGACAGTGAATATGGCTACACCTTC
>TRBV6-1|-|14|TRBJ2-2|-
CASSWGQNTGELFF
TGTGCCAGCAGTTGGGGACAGAACACCGGGGAGCTGTTTTTT
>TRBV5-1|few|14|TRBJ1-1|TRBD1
CASSPGQGVTEAFF
TGCGCCAGCAGCCCGGGACAGGGAGTCACTGAAGCTTTCTTT
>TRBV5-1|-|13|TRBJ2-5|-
CASSQNPQETQYF
TGCGCCAGCAGCCAAAATCCCCAAGAGACCCAGTACTTC
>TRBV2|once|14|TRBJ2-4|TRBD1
CASSERGPKNIQYF
TGTGCCAGCAGTGAGAGGGGGCCCAAAAACATTCAGTACTTC
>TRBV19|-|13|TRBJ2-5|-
CASSRSRWETQYF
TGTGCCAGTAGTCGGAGCCGTTGGGAGACCCAGTACTTC
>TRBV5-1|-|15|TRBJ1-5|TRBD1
CASSLEPGGVQPQHF
TGCGCCAGCAGCTTGGAGCCAGGGGGCGTTCAGCCCCAGCATTTT
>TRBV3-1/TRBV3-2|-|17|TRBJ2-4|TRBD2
CASSQGPSGSAKNIQYF
TGTGCCAGCAGCCAAGGCCCTAGCGGGAGCGCCAAAAACATTCAGTACTTC
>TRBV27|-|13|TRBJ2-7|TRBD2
CASRLREGEEQYF
TGTGCCAGCAGGTTACGGGAGGGGGAGGAGCAGTACTTC
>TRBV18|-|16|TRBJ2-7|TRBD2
CASSSASGSALAEQYF
TGTGCCAGCTCATCCGCTAGCGGGAGCGCCCTAGCGGAGCAGTACTTC
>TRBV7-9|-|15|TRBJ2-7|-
CASSPQGGSSYEQYF
TGTGCCAGCAGCCCGCAGGGGGGAAGCTCCTACGAGCAGTACTTC
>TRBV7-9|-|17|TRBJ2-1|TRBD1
CASSPGLRGTEYNEQFF
TGTGCCAGCAGCCCGGGCCTGAGGGGGACAGAATACAATGAGCAGTTCTTC
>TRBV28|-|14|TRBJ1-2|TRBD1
CASSETGQFYGYTF
TGTGCCAGCAGTGAGACGGGACAGTTCTATGGCTACACCTTC
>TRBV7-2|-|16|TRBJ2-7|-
CASSGFLAVLTYEQYF
TGTGCCAGCAGCGGCTTTTTAGCGGTCCTTACTTACGAGCAGTACTTC
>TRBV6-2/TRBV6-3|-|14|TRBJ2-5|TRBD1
CASSYTGQVETQYF
TGTGCCAGCAGTTATACAGGACAGGTAGAGACCCAGTACTTC
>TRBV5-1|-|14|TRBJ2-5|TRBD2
CASSLAGGQETQYF
TGCGCCAGCAGCTTGGCGGGAGGCCAAGAGACCCAGTACTTC
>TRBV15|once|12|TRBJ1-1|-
CATSPSVSEAFF
TGTGCCACCAGCCCCTCCGTTTCCGAAGCTTTCTTT
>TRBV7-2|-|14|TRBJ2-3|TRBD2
CASPLAGGTDTQYF
TGTGCCAGCCCCCTAGCGGGGGGCACAGATACGCAGTATTTT
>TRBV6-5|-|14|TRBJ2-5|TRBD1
CASSRRQGRETQYF
TGTGCCAGCAGCCGACGACAGGGAAGGGAGACCCAGTACTTC
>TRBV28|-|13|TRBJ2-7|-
CASSLRGPYEQYF
TGTGCCAGCAGTTTGCGGGGTCCCTACGAGCAGTACTTC
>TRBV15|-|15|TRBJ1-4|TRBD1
CATSRHSGQGEKLFF
TGTGCCACCAGCAGACATTCCGGACAGGGAGAAAAACTGTTTTTT
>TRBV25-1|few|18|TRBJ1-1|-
CASSESYLTDEMNTEAFF
TGTGCCAGCAGTGAATCTTATTTGACAGATGAGATGAACACTGAAGCTTTCTTT
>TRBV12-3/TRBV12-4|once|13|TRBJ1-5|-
CASSQDSNQPQHF
TGTGCCAGCAGCCAGGATAGCAATCAGCCCCAGCATTTT
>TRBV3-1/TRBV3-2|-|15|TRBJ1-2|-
CASSQDLGRTYGYTF
TGTGCCAGCAGCCAAGATCTGGGGCGTACCTATGGCTACACCTTC
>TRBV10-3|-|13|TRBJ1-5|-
CAIARDSNQPQHF
TGTGCCATAGCCAGGGATAGCAATCAGCCCCAGCATTTT
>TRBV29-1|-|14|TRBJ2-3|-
CSVDTRTRTDTQYF
TGCAGCGTTGACACTAGGACCCGCACAGATACGCAGTATTTT
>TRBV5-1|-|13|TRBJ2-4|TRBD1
CASSSTGGDIQYF
TGCGCCAGCAGCTCGACAGGGGGGGACATTCAGTACTTC
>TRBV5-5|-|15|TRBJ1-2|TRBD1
CASSLRGTGDYGYTF
TGTGCCAGCAGCTTAAGAGGGACAGGGGACTATGGCTACACCTTC
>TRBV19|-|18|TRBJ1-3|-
CASSIGFRQKLGENTIYF
TGTGCCAGTAGTATCGGGTTTCGACAGAAGTTGGGCGAAAACACCATATATTTT
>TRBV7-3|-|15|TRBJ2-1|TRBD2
CASSLGLAGGQLQFF
TGTGCCAGCAGCTTAGGACTAGCGGGAGGGCAATTGCAGTTCTTC
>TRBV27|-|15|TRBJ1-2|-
CASSLSSAGDYGYTF
TGTGCCAGCAGTTTATCAAGCGCAGGGGACTATGGCTACACCTTC